One sample yielded the 10 T cell receptor beta chains listed below, sequenced in a study of cytomegalovirus exposure and HLA in healthy donors. Generated by immunoSEQ multiplex PCR, the TCRdb table keeps only in-frame clones and is missing some. The sample carries some 170,000 clones, approximately 90% recorded once. The sequenced sample was PBMCs. These TCRs come from a woman in her twenties or thirties in good health and CMV-seronegative.

The V call is TRBV7-2, the J call TRBJ2-2; TRBD1 matches at 8 bases. The germline V gene has CDR1 SGHTA and CDR2 FQGNSA. The CDR3 loop spans 15 amino acids. The V and J ends lost 6 bases and 3 bases, in that order; junction bases with no gene match: 6. CDR3 DNA sequence: TGTGCCAGCAGACAAAGACAGGGGCACACCGGGGAGCTGTTTTTT. Translated: CASRQRQGHTGELFF.

V usage is TRBV6-4 and J usage is TRBJ2-3, with 10 bases fitting TRBD2. Trimming at V came to 6 bases and at J to 5 bases, leaving 8 bases not matched to a gene. Germline CDR1 reads MRHNA; CDR2 reads SNTAGT. The CDR3 covers 15 residues. CDR3 in amino acids: CASSLAGGAGDTQYF. The CDR3 bases are TGTGCCAGCAGCTTAGCGGGGGGCGCTGGAGATACGCAGTATTTT.

The sample holds a few counts of this clone. The rearrangement joins TRBV5-6 to TRBJ2-3; a possible D gene is TRBD2 (5 bases). Trimming removed 4 bases at V and 2 bases at J, with 20 bases between. The CDR3 has 17 residues. Germline-derived CDR1 and CDR2 are SGHDT and YYEEEE. This CDR3 reads CASSLRLGDYPTDTQYF. The CDR3 coding sequence is TGTGCCAGCAGCCTCCGGTTAGGTGACTATCCCACAGATACGCAGTATTTT.

The chain employs TRBV7-6 and TRBJ2-1; 9 positions agree with TRBD2. This CDR3 has 17 residues. Germline V gives CDR1 SGHVS, CDR2 FNYEAQ. V was pared by 5 bases and J by 5 bases, with 13 bases of the junction left unmatched. CDR3 DNA: TGTGCCAGCAGCCACCGCCGGGGGGCTAGCGGGGACAATGAGCAGTTCTTC. Its translation: CASSHRRGASGDNEQFF. Combining the CDR3 with reference TRBV7-6 and TRBJ2-1 gives the whole variable domain GAGVSQSPRYKVTKRGQDVALRCDPISGHVSLYWYRQALGQGPEFLTYFNYEAQQDKSGLPNDRFSAERPEGSISTLTIQRTEQRDSAMYRCASSHRRGASGDNEQFFGPGTRLTVL.

The chain carries TRBV21-1 and TRBJ2-1; the table calls TRBD2, which could not be checked here. TRBV21-1 is given as a pseudogene. CDR3 size: 18 residues. The DNA for the CDR3 is TGTGCCAGCAGCACCGCTAGCGGGGGCCAAAGCTCCTACAATGAGCAGTTCTTC. Translation: CASSTASGGQSSYNEQFF.

CDR3 sequence: CASSTGTGGASEKLFF. CDR3 DNA sequence: TGTGCCAGCTCAACCGGGACAGGGGGAGCGTCGGAAAAACTGTTTTTT. This chain joins TRBV18 and TRBJ1-4; TRBD1 aligns across 11 bases. V dropped 5 bases and J dropped 8; count of bases not matched to a gene: 10. Germline CDR1 reads KGHSH; CDR2 reads LQKENI. There are 16 residues in the CDR3.

This chain links TRBV5-6 with TRBJ1-1; 7 bases align to TRBD1. V lost 2 bases to trimming and J lost 4 bases; unmatched junction nucleotides: 5. Germline CDR1 SGHDT, CDR2 YYEEEE. The CDR3 totals 14 residues. The CDR3 coding sequence is TGTGCCAGCAGCTTAGGGGGCCGGGGCACTGAAGCTTTCTTT. Its protein product is CASSLGGRGTEAFF.

The chain combines TRBV30 with TRBJ2-3; 7 bases align to TRBD2. The germline CDR1 and CDR2 sequences are GTSNPN and SVGIG (reference sequence). This CDR3 has 14 residues. J lost 4 bases, V lost 2 bases, and 6 bases had no gene match. CDR3 nucleotides: TGTGCCTGGAGTCGGGACCTAGCGGCAGATACGCAGTATTTT. Translated, it gives CAWSRDLAADTQYF.

This sequence joins TRBV9 and TRBJ2-1, with 10 bases identical to TRBD2. The CDR3 sequence is 13 residues long. V lost 6 bases to trimming and J lost 7 bases; unmatched junction nucleotides: 4. Germline V CDR1 and CDR2: SGDLS, YYNGEE. The CDR3 protein is CASNEAGGNEQFF. The CDR3 DNA follows: TGTGCCAGCAACGAAGCGGGGGGGAATGAGCAGTTCTTC.

This clone occurred a few times. The chain is built from TRBV5-6 and TRBJ1-1; a weak D match, TRBD1 (6 bases). The V end lost 0 bases, the J end lost 6 bases, and 15 bases lay between the germline ends. Germline assignment: CDR1 SGHDT and CDR2 YYEEEE. The CDR3 consists of 15 residues. The CDR3: CASSLVWGLTAEAFF. The CDR3 DNA sequence: TGTGCCAGCAGCTTGGTATGGGGGCTGACCGCTGAAGCTTTCTTT.